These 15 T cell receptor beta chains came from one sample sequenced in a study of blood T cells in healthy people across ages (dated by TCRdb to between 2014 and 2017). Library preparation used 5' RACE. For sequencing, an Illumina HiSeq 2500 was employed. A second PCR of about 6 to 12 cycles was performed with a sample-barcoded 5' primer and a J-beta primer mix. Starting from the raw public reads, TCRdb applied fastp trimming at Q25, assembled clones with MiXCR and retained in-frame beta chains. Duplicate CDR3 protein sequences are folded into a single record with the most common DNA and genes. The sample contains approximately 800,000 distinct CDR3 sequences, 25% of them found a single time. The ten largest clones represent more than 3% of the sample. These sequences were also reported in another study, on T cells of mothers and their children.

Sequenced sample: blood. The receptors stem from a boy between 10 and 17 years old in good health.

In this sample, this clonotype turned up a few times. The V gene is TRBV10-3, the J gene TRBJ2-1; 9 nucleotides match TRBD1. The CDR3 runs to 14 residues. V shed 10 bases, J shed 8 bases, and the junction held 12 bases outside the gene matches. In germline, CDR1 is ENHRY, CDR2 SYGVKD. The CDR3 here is CATGQGRTTDEQFF. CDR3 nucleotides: TGTGCCACGGGACAGGGACGTACGACCGATGAGCAGTTCTTC.

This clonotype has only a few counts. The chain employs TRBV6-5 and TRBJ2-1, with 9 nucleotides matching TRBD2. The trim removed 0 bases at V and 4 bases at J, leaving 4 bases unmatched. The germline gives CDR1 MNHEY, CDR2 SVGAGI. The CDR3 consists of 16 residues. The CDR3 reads CASSYSARGGYNEQFF. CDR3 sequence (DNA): TGTGCCAGCAGTTACTCCGCGCGGGGGGGGTACAATGAGCAGTTCTTC.

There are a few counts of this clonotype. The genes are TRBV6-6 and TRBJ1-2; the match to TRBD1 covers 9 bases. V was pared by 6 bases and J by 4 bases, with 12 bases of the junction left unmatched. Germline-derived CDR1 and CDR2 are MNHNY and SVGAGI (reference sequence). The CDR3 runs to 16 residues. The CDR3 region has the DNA TGTGCCAGCAGCCCTCACGGGACAGGGAAGTTCTATGGCTACACCTTC. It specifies CASSPHGTGKFYGYTF.

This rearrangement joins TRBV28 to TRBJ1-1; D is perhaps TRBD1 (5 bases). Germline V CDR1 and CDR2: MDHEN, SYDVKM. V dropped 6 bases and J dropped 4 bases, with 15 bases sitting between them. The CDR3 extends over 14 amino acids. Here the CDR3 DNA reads TGTGCCAGCAGGGAGACAGTGGGGAGCACTGAAGCTTTCTTT. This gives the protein CASRETVGSTEAFF.

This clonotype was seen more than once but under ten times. The CDR3 nucleotides read TGTGCCAGCAGCTTAGTCCCTCCTCAGACAGCTCGCTATAATTCACCCCTCCACTTT. Translated, it gives CASSLVPPQTARYNSPLHF. The chain employs TRBV7-8 and TRBJ1-6; TRBD1 is a possible D gene (5 bases). The CDR3 sequence is 19 residues long. Trimming stripped 1 base from V and 3 bases from J, with 19 bases between. Germline lookup yields CDR1 SGHVS and CDR2 FQNEAQ.

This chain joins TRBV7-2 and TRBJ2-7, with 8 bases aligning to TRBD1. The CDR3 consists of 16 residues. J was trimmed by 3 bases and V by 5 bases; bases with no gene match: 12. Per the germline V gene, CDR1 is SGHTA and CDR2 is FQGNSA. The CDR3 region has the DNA TGTGCCAGCAGCATTTCCCGGGACAGGATTTTCTACGAGCAGTACTTC. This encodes CASSISRDRIFYEQYF.

The CDR3 is CASSQTELLTPPWGHNMNTEAFF. The CDR3 DNA sequence: TGTGCCAGCAGCCAAACTGAACTGCTTACCCCTCCTTGGGGTCACAATATGAACACTGAAGCTTTCTTT. V usage is TRBV4-2 and J usage is TRBJ1-1; D is unclear. CDR1 LGHNA and CDR2 YNFKEQ come from the germline V gene. V dropped 2 bases and J dropped 0 bases, with 34 bases sitting between them. CDR3 length: 23 residues.

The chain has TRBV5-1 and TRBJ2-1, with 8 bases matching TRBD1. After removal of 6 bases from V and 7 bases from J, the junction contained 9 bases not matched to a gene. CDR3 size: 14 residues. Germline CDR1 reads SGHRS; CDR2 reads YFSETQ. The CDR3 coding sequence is TGCGCCAGCATCGGGCAGGGGGCGGCTAATGAGCAGTTCTTC. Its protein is CASIGQGAANEQFF. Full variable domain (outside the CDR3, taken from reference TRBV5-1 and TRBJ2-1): KAGVTQTPRYLIKTRGQQVTLSCSPISGHRSVSWYQQTPGQGLQFLFEYFSETQRNKGNFPGRFSGRQFSNSRSEMNVSTLELGDSALYLCASIGQGAANEQFFGPGTRLTVL.

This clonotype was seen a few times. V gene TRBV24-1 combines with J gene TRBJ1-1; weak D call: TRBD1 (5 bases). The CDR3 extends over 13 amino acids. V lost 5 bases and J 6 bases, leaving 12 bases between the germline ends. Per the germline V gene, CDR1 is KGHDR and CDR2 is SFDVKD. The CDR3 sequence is CATSAPGRAEAFF. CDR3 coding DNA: TGTGCCACCAGTGCGCCAGGGAGGGCTGAAGCTTTCTTT.

This chain's CDR3 is CASSVLGQDYSNQPQHF. In DNA, the CDR3 is TGTGCCAGCAGTGTTTTGGGGCAAGACTATAGCAATCAGCCCCAGCATTTT. The chain is built from TRBV5-5 and TRBJ1-5; possible D gene TRBD1, 5 bases. Trimming took off 5 bases at V and 0 bases at J, with 18 bases between the two ends. This CDR3 region has 17 residues. The V gene's germline CDR1 is SGHKS and CDR2 YYEKEE (reference sequence).

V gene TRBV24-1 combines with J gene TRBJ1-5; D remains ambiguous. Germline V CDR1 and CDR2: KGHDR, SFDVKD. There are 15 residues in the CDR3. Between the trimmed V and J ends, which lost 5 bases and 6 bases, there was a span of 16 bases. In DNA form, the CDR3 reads TGTGCCACCAGTGCTTCGGGATCAGGACCTCAGCCCCAGCATTTT. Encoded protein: CATSASGSGPQPQHF.

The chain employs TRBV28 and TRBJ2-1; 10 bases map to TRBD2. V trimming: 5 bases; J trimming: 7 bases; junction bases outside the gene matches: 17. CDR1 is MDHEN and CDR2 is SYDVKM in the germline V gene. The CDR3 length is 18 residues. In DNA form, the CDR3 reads TGTGCCAGCAGTCCATACAAAACAAGCGGGAGGGCCGAAAATGAGCAGTTCTTC. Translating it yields CASSPYKTSGRAENEQFF.

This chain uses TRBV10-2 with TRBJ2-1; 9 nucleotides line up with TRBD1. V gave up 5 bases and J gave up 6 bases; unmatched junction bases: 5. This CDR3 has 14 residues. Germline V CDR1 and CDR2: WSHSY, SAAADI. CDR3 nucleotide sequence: TGCGCCAGCAGTAAGGGACAGGGCGGCAATGAGCAGTTCTTC. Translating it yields CASSKGQGGNEQFF.

The CDR3 loop reads CASSQPGQENIQYF. The CDR3 bases are TGCGCCAGCAGCCAACCGGGACAGGAAAACATTCAGTACTTC. V is TRBV4-3 and J is TRBJ2-4, with 8 nucleotides matching TRBD1. The CDR3 spans 14 residues. Germline V lookup: CDR1 LGHNA, CDR2 YSLEER. Germline trimming cut 2 bases from V and 5 bases from J; bases unmatched to any gene: 2.

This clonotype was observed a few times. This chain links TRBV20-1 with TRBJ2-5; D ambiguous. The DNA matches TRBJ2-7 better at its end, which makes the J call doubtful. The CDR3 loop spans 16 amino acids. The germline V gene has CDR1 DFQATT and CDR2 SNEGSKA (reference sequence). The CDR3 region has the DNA TGCAGTGCTAGAGATTCTCCCCTGCACGTAACCTACGAGCAGTACTTC. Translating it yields CSARDSPLHVTYEQYF.